This entry describes one T cell receptor beta chain. This entry is derived from a study of blood T cell repertoires in COVID-19. Trimming removed 0 bases from V and 4 bases from J, with 11 bases in between. The CDR3 covers 15 residues. Germline V gene sequence: CDR1 SGDLS, CDR2 YYNGEE. The authors' processing: Cell counts per sample came from amplifying reference gene primers. Method: immunoSEQ multiplex PCR; TCRdb's copy keeps in-frame clones and lacks some. That table furnishes V, J and clone size, whereas the DNA furnished D and trimming. Among under 130,000 clones listed, around 83% were seen once.

Sequenced material: peripheral blood. The chain links TRBV9 to TRBJ2-1; D perhaps matches TRBD2 (6 bases). The clonotype was recovered from a human donor in a cohort sampled during active COVID-19. The CDR3 bases are TGTGCCAGCAGCGTAGGTAGCGGATCATACAATGAGCAGTTCTTC. Translation: CASSVGSGSYNEQFF.